The rows below give T cell receptor beta chains drawn from one sample of a study of shared clonotypes between healthy human individuals. Sequencing used immunoSEQ multiplex PCR; TCRdb keeps in-frame clones, though not all of them. The table records hundreds of thousands of clones, around 93% of them present only once. Sequenced material: naive CD8+ T cells sorted from blood. The receptors stem from a man in his thirties or forties in good health. Each CDR3 is given with its conserved first and last residue. The order of the fields is CDR3 protein, CDR3 DNA, clone size, D gene, V gene, J gene. D genes are given only for firm matches. Only some rows state a clone size, as once, few, many or a class for expanded clones.

CASSLTPDEQFF	TGTGCCAGCAGCTTGACACCCGATGAGCAGTTCTTC	.	.	TRBV5-8	TRBJ2-1
CSVLTPGQGNYGYTF	TGCAGCGTGCTAACCCCGGGACAGGGGAACTATGGCTACACCTTC	.	TRBD1	TRBV29-1	TRBJ1-2
CASSIGSWGYEQYF	TGTGCCAGTAGTATCGGATCCTGGGGATACGAGCAGTACTTC	.	.	TRBV19	TRBJ2-7
CASSLVDSRGGEKLFF	TGTGCCAGCAGCTTGGTGGACAGCCGCGGTGGTGAAAAACTGTTTTTT	.	.	TRBV5-4	TRBJ1-4
CASSQERLANSYNEQFF	TGCGCCAGCAGCCAAGAGCGACTAGCCAACTCCTACAATGAGCAGTTCTTC	.	TRBD2	TRBV4-1	TRBJ2-1
CASRASRESYNEQFF	TGTGCCAGCAGAGCCTCCCGGGAGTCCTACAATGAGCAGTTCTTC	.	.	TRBV6-5	TRBJ2-1
CASSQDAPSRPQYF	TGCGCCAGCAGCCAAGATGCCCCCTCCCGCCCGCAGTATTTT	many	.	TRBV4-3	TRBJ2-3
CASRAINNEQFF	TGTGCCAGCAGGGCGATTAACAATGAGCAGTTCTTC	.	.	TRBV27	TRBJ2-1
CASSFGQQNQPQHF	TGCGCCAGCAGCTTTGGACAGCAGAATCAGCCCCAGCATTTT	.	.	TRBV7-9	TRBJ1-5
CASSLMAWQTSTDTQYF	TGTGCCAGCAGCCTCATGGCCTGGCAGACTAGCACAGATACGCAGTATTTT	.	.	TRBV7-6	TRBJ2-3
CASSQRESHEQYF	TGCGCCAGCAGCCAGCGGGAGAGTCACGAGCAGTACTTC	.	TRBD2	TRBV4-1	TRBJ2-7
CASSLSYLAHYEQYF	TGTGCCAGCAGTTTATCGTATCTAGCCCACTACGAGCAGTACTTC	.	.	TRBV27	TRBJ2-7
CASSFITASGQETQYF	TGTGCCAGCAGCTTTATAACGGCTAGCGGACAAGAGACCCAGTACTTC	.	TRBD2	TRBV7-9	TRBJ2-5
CASSLPTSGSMYEQYF	TGTGCCAGCAGTTTACCAACTAGCGGGAGTATGTACGAGCAGTACTTC	.	TRBD2	TRBV28	TRBJ2-7
CACCEETAYEQYF	TGTGCCTGCTGTGAGGAGACCGCCTACGAGCAGTACTTC	.	.	TRBV2	TRBJ2-7
CASSLGGDTEAFF	TGTGCCAGCAGCTTGGGTGGGGACACTGAAGCTTTCTTT	.	.	TRBV5-4	TRBJ1-1
CASSPVGGGNEQFF	TGTGCCAGCAGCCCCGTCGGGGGGGGCAATGAGCAGTTCTTC	few	TRBD2	TRBV9	TRBJ2-1
CSVELQGPRETQYF	TGCAGCGTTGAGCTACAGGGACCTAGAGAGACCCAGTACTTC	.	.	TRBV29-1	TRBJ2-5
CASSFRLTYEQYF	TGCGCCAGCAGCTTCCGTCTAACCTACGAGCAGTACTTC	.	.	TRBV5-1	TRBJ2-7
CASSPWTSAVTGELFF	TGTGCCAGCAGCCCCTGGACTAGCGCGGTTACCGGGGAGCTGTTTTTT	.	TRBD2	TRBV7-6	TRBJ2-2
CSVEGGTGYGYTF	TGCAGCGTTGAAGGGGGGACAGGCTATGGCTACACCTTC	.	TRBD1	TRBV29-1	TRBJ1-2
CAISPGVSYEQYF	TGTGCCATCTCACCAGGGGTCTCCTACGAGCAGTACTTC	many	.	TRBV19	TRBJ2-7
CATSRDGQSNEKLFF	TGTGCCACCAGCAGAGATGGGCAAAGTAATGAAAAACTGTTTTTT	once	.	TRBV15	TRBJ1-4
CASSLEGGAGYNEQFF	TGTGCCAGCAGCTTAGAGGGCGGGGCCGGCTACAATGAGCAGTTCTTC	.	.	TRBV7-6	TRBJ2-1
CASRPRDRDSGYTF	TGTGCCAGCAGACCCCGGGACAGGGACTCTGGCTACACCTTC	few	TRBD1	TRBV27	TRBJ1-2
CASSIQAANYGYTF	TGTGCCAGTAGTATCCAGGCAGCTAACTATGGCTACACCTTC	.	.	TRBV19	TRBJ1-2
CASSLSSLSYEQYF	TGTGCCAGCAGTTTATCCTCACTCTCCTACGAGCAGTACTTC	.	.	TRBV27	TRBJ2-7
CASTLDGSMNTEAFF	TGTGCCAGCACCCTAGACGGTTCTATGAACACTGAAGCTTTCTTT	.	.	TRBV27	TRBJ1-1
CASSQRFSRYEQYF	TGTGCCAGCAGTCAGAGGTTTTCACGATACGAGCAGTACTTC	.	.	TRBV27	TRBJ2-7
CASSSPDLTSLVTGELFF	TGTGCCAGCAGCTCGCCTGACCTAACTAGCCTTGTTACCGGGGAGCTGTTTTTT	.	.	TRBV11-2	TRBJ2-2
CASSLMDRGNRDEQFF	TGTGCCAGCAGCTTAATGGACAGGGGAAATAGGGATGAGCAGTTCTTC	once	TRBD1	TRBV7-3	TRBJ2-1
CAIIFAGGAFF	TGTGCCATTATATTCGCCGGGGGAGCTTTCTTT	.	.	TRBV2	TRBJ1-1
CASKNGGSYEQYF	TGTGCCAGCAAAAACGGGGGCTCCTACGAGCAGTACTTC	.	.	TRBV27	TRBJ2-7
CASSLGTGLGEQYF	TGTGCCAGCAGTCTAGGGACAGGGTTGGGGGAGCAGTACTTC	.	TRBD1	TRBV27	TRBJ2-7
CASSFLSGNTIYF	TGTGCCAGCAGTTTTCTCTCTGGAAACACCATATATTTT	.	.	TRBV28	TRBJ1-3
CASRIRTSGSAYEQYF	TGTGCCAGCAGAATCCGGACTAGCGGATCAGCCTACGAGCAGTACTTC	.	TRBD2	TRBV28	TRBJ2-7
CASSSWTEPYNEQFF	TGTGCCAGCAGCTCCTGGACGGAGCCTTACAATGAGCAGTTCTTC	.	.	TRBV11-2	TRBJ2-1
CASSEINTDTQYF	TGTGCCAGCAGTGAGATTAACACAGATACGCAGTATTTT	.	.	TRBV27	TRBJ2-3
CASSSGLADTDTQYF	TGTGCCAGCAGCTCAGGACTAGCGGATACAGATACGCAGTATTTT	once	TRBD2	TRBV7-6	TRBJ2-3
CASSSAQGSHYEQYF	TGTGCCAGCAGCTCGGCGCAGGGTTCCCACTACGAGCAGTACTTC	once	.	TRBV13	TRBJ2-7
CASSLQGFGGYTF	TGTGCCAGCAGTTTACAGGGATTCGGTGGCTACACCTTC	.	.	TRBV27	TRBJ1-2
CASSLVGQESYEQYF	TGTGCCAGCAGCTTAGTGGGGCAGGAGTCCTACGAGCAGTACTTC	.	.	TRBV7-6	TRBJ2-7